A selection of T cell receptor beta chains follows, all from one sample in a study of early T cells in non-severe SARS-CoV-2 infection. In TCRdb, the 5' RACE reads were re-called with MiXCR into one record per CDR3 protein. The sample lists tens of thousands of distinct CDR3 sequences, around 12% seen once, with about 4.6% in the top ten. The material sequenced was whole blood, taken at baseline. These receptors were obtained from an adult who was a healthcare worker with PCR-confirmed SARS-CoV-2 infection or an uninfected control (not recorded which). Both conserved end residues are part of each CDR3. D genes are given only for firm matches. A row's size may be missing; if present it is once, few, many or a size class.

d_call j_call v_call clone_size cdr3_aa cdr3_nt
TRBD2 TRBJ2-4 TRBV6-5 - CASTRAGGPENIQYF TGTGCCAGCACCCGAGCGGGGGGCCCTGAAAACATTCAGTACTTC
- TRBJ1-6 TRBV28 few CASSFLRSGRRFGSPLHF TGTGCCAGCAGTTTCCTCCGCAGCGGGAGAAGGTTCGGATCACCCCTCCACTTT
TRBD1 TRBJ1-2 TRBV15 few CATSRDRDSWTIDGYTF TGTGCCACCAGCAGAGACAGGGACAGTTGGACTATCGATGGCTACACCTTC
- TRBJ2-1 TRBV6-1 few CASSVEPKWDEQFF TGTGCCAGCAGTGTGGAACCCAAATGGGATGAGCAGTTCTTC
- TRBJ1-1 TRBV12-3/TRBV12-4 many CASSLGTVNTEAFF TGTGCCAGCAGCCTAGGGACTGTGAACACTGAAGCTTTCTTT
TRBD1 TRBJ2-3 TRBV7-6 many CASSSGQGEARTQYF TGTGCCAGCAGCTCTGGACAGGGGGAGGCGCGTACGCAGTATTTT
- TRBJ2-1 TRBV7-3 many CASSLSDSPYNEQFF TGTGCCAGCAGCTTAAGTGACAGCCCCTACAATGAGCAGTTCTTC
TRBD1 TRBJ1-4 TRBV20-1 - CSASATGGVEKLFF TGCAGTGCTTCAGCGACAGGGGGTGTTGAAAAACTGTTTTTT
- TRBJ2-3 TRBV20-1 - CSALILIGAGTDTQYF TGCAGTGCTTTAATATTGATCGGGGCTGGCACAGATACGCAGTATTTT
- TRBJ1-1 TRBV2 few CASSEVGDRSEAFF TGTGCCAGCAGTGAAGTAGGAGACCGATCTGAAGCTTTCTTT
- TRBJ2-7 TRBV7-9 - CASSPQVARYEQYF TGTGCCAGCAGCCCTCAGGTTGCTCGCTACGAGCAGTACTTC
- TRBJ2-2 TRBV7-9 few CASSFGIPNTGELFF TGTGCCAGCAGCTTTGGGATCCCGAACACCGGGGAGCTGTTTTTT
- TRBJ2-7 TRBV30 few CAWNPGDHEQYF TGTGCCTGGAACCCAGGGGACCACGAGCAGTACTTC
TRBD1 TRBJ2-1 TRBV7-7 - CASSQTTGSYNEQFF TGTGCTAGCAGTCAAACGACAGGGAGCTACAATGAGCAGTTCTTC
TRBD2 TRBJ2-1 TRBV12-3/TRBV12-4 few CASRGLAPFNEQFF TGTGCCAGCAGGGGACTAGCTCCGTTCAATGAGCAGTTCTTC
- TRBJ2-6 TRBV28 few CASSPALSGANVLTF TGTGCCAGCAGTCCCGCCCTCTCTGGGGCCAACGTCCTGACTTTC
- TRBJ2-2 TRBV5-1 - CASSPDGGPGELFF TGCGCCAGCAGCCCGGATGGCGGACCCGGGGAGCTGTTTTTT
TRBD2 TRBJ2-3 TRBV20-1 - CSASPPGTTTDTQYF TGCAGTGCTTCTCCACCGGGGACTACCACAGATACGCAGTATTTT
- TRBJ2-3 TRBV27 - CALISEVADTQYF TGTGCGTTAATCAGCGAGGTGGCAGATACGCAGTATTTT
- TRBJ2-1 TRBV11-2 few CASSLGFASYNEQFF TGTGCCAGCAGCTTAGGCTTCGCGTCCTACAATGAGCAGTTCTTC
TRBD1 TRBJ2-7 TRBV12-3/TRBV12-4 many CASSRTGLSYEQYF TGTGCCAGCAGCCGGACAGGTCTCTCCTACGAGCAGTACTTC
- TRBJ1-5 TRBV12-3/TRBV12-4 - CASNKGAQPQHF TGTGCCAGCAATAAGGGAGCCCAGCCCCAGCATTTT
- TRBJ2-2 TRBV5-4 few CASSSGYTGELFF TGTGCCAGCAGTTCGGGGTACACCGGGGAGCTGTTTTTT
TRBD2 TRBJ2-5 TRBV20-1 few CSATSEREGGETQYF TGCAGTGCCACTTCCGAGCGGGAGGGCGGAGAGACCCAGTACTTC
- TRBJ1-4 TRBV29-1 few CSVAATGEKLFF TGCAGCGTTGCAGCTACAGGAGAAAAACTGTTTTTT
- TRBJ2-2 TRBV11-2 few CASSQEWGELFF TGTGCCAGCAGCCAAGAATGGGGGGAGCTGTTTTTT
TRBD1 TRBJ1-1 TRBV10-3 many CAISPGQGRTEAFF TGTGCCATCAGCCCGGGACAGGGTCGAACTGAAGCTTTCTTT
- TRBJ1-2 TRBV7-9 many CASSSPGGPLHGYTF TGTGCCAGCAGCTCTCCAGGAGGACCCCTCCATGGCTACACCTTC
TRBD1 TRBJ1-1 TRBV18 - CASSPNRGANTEAFF TGTGCCAGCTCACCAAACAGGGGCGCGAACACTGAAGCTTTCTTT
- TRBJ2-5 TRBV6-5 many CASSYGQNQETQYF TGTGCCAGCAGTTACGGGCAGAACCAAGAGACCCAGTACTTC
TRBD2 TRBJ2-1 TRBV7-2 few CASSLIRASGNEQFF TGTGCCAGCAGTCTCATTCGGGCTAGCGGCAATGAGCAGTTCTTC
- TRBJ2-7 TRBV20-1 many CSARDPRSYEQYF TGCAGTGCTAGAGATCCGCGGAGCTACGAGCAGTACTTC
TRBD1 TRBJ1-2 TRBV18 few CASSQIRGGADGYTF TGTGCCAGCTCACAAATAAGAGGGGGCGCGGACGGCTACACCTTC
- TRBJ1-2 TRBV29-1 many CSATAEGSHGYTF TGCAGCGCCACTGCTGAGGGATCCCATGGCTACACCTTC
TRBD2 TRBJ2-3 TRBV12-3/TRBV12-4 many CASSFSGGVGDTQYF TGTGCCAGCAGTTTCTCGGGAGGGGTAGGAGATACGCAGTATTTT
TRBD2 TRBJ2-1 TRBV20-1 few CSARGLAGEQFF TGCAGTGCTAGAGGGCTAGCGGGTGAGCAGTTCTTC
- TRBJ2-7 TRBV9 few CASSAVGHEQYF TGTGCCAGCAGCGCAGTTGGGCACGAGCAGTACTTC
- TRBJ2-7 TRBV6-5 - CASSYGLPPGAQYF TGTGCCAGCAGTTACGGGCTCCCACCGGGGGCGCAGTACTTC
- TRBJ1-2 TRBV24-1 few CAIGWDVDGYTF TGTGCCATCGGTTGGGACGTCGATGGCTACACCTTC
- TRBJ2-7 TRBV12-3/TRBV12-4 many CASSFTPDRPPHEQYF TGTGCCAGCAGTTTCACCCCCGACAGGCCACCGCACGAGCAGTACTTC
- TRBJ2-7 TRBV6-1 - CASIGQSTGTRSYEQYF TGTGCCAGCATAGGACAGAGTACAGGAACCAGGTCCTACGAGCAGTACTTC
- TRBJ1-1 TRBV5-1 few CASSSGRNMNTEAFF TGCGCCAGCAGCTCGGGGCGGAACATGAACACTGAAGCTTTCTTT
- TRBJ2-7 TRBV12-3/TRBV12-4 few CASSFRGYSYEQYF TGTGCCAGCAGTTTCAGGGGTTACTCCTACGAGCAGTACTTC
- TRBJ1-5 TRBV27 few CASSLNSQGSNQPQHF TGTGCCAGCAGTTTAAATAGCCAGGGGAGCAATCAGCCCCAGCATTTT
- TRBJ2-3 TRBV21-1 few CASSKYRGRLFSFTDTQYF TGTGCCAGCAGCAAATACCGGGGAAGACTCTTTTCTTTCACAGATACGCAGTATTTT
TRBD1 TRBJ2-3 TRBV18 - CASSRTRDSGRDTQYF TGTGCCAGCTCCCGGACCCGGGACAGTGGTCGGGATACGCAGTATTTT